This record covers a single T cell receptor (beta chain). The data are from a study of PD-L1 blockade in urothelial cancer. This table comes from immunoSEQ multiplex PCR, and its TCRdb copy is limited to in-frame clones, with some not included. The sample records approximately 18,000 clones, approximately 80% being singletons. Germline assignment: CDR1 SGHNT and CDR2 YYREEE (reference sequence). Trimming removed 4 bases at V and 7 bases at J, with 18 bases between. The CDR3 consists of 15 residues. Time point here: peripheral blood 6 weeks after treatment start. The chain couples TRBV5-4 to TRBJ1-5, with D possibly matching TRBD1 (6 bases). This TCR derives from a man between 50 and 59 years old with urothelial cancer. The source was PBMCs, collected around atezolizumab (anti-PD-L1) treatment. The CDR3 bases are TGTGCCAGCAGCCTCAACCCCAGGGGAGGGCAGCCCCAGCATTTT. The encoded protein is CASSLNPRGGQPQHF.